The 30 T cell receptor beta chains reported below all come from one sample, sequenced in a study of blood T cells in healthy people across ages. A sample-barcoded 5' primer and a J-beta primer mix were used in a second PCR of roughly 6 to 11 cycles. TCRdb reprocessed the 5' RACE reads via MiXCR and lists one record per CDR3 protein. This table holds fewer than 1.5 million distinct CDR3 sequences, around 39% found once. Specimen: blood. The origin of the receptors is a young woman in good health.

The chain links TRBV27 to TRBJ2-1; 8 bases line up with TRBD1. Trimming took 2 bases from V and 5 from J; bases not matched to a gene: 2. This CDR3 has 14 amino acids. Germline assignment: CDR1 MNHEY and CDR2 SMNVEV (reference sequence). CDR3 loop: CASSLQGADNEQFF. Here the CDR3 DNA reads TGTGCCAGCAGTTTACAGGGGGCGGACAATGAGCAGTTCTTC.

This clonotype was picked up a small number of times. V gene TRBV3-1 combines with J gene TRBJ2-5; D is ambiguous. This CDR3 comprises 12 residues. Germline values: CDR1 LGHDT, CDR2 YNNKEL (reference sequence). Trimming took off 4 bases at V and 11 bases at J, with 14 bases between the two ends. The CDR3 loop is CASSRLSGEQYF. The CDR3 coding sequence is TGTGCCAGCAGCCGCCTTAGTGGTGAGCAGTACTTC.

A note on this clonotype: A read error may be the cause here, since a much bigger clone is one base away. The chain recombines TRBV29-1 with TRBJ2-1; tentative D call: TRBD2 (5 bases). Germline values: CDR1 SQVTM, CDR2 ANQGSEA. The CDR3 runs 14 residues. V was pared by 8 bases and J by 6 bases, with 20 bases between. CDR3 loop: CSPVRVLLINEQFF. DNA of the CDR3: TGCAGCCCCGTGAGGGTACTTCTCATCAATGAGCAGTTCTTC.

The chain links TRBV10-3 to TRBJ1-5; 7 bases line up with TRBD1. V shed 4 bases and J 5 bases; nucleotides not matched to a gene: 2. From germline, CDR1 is ENHRY and CDR2 SYGVKD. The CDR3 runs to 13 residues. CDR3 coding DNA: TGTGCCATCAGTGGGACAGGATATCAGCCCCAGCATTTT. The encoded protein is CAISGTGYQPQHF.

This clonotype was counted a few times. This rearrangement joins TRBV4-2 to TRBJ2-1, with 10 bases that match TRBD2. Unmatched junction bases numbered 13, after V lost 1 base and J lost 10 bases. This CDR3 spans 17 amino acids. Per the germline V gene, CDR1 is LGHNA and CDR2 is YNFKEQ. The CDR3 loop is CASSQGPYSGGAYEQFF. The CDR3 nucleotides are TGTGCCAGCAGCCAAGGGCCCTACAGCGGGGGGGCGTACGAGCAGTTCTTC.

The CDR3 DNA follows: TGTGCCAGCAGCCCCCCAGCGGGAGTTGATAATGAGCAGTACTTC. Amino acid sequence: CASSPPAGVDNEQYF. The chain employs TRBV11-3 and TRBJ2-7, with 8 positions matching TRBD2. Germline V CDR1 and CDR2: SGHNT, YENEEA. Trimming at V came to 5 bases and at J to 7 bases, leaving 13 bases not matched to a gene. The length of the CDR3 is 15 residues.

This clonotype was found a few times. This chain connects TRBV25-1 to TRBJ2-7; D gene uncertain. Germline V gene sequence: CDR1 MGHDK, CDR2 SYGVNS. The V end lost 3 bases, the J end lost 1 base, and 10 bases lay between the germline ends. This CDR3 region has 14 residues. CDR3 nucleotide sequence: TGTGCCAGCAGTGACCCGTCCGCTTCCTACGAGCAGTACTTC. The encoded protein is CASSDPSASYEQYF.

This clonotype appeared a few times. The rearrangement uses TRBV28 and TRBJ2-5, with 9 positions matching TRBD2. The CDR3 is 14 residues long. Trimming cost V 8 bases and J 2 bases; bases outside gene matches: 6. Germline V gene lookup returns CDR1 MDHEN and CDR2 SYDVKM. CDR3 coding DNA: TGTGCCAGCGCAGGACTAGCGAAACAAGAGACCCAGTACTTC. Its translation is CASAGLAKQETQYF.

The V and J genes are TRBV6-2 or TRBV6-3 and TRBJ2-4; 7 bases map to TRBD2. Germline trimming cut 5 bases from V and 13 bases from J; bases unmatched to any gene: 14. The CDR3 contains 14 residues. Per the germline V gene, CDR1 is MNHEY and CDR2 is SVGEGT. The CDR3 region is CASSAGAGVSEQYF. CDR3 in DNA: TGTGCCAGCAGTGCCGGCGCGGGAGTTAGTGAGCAGTACTTC.

This clonotype was counted only a few times. The rearrangement links TRBV20-1 to TRBJ2-5, with TRBD2 matching 7 bases. Germline trimming cut 0 bases from V and 1 base from J; bases unmatched to any gene: 5. The CDR3 has 15 amino acids. CDR1 DFQATT and CDR2 SNEGSKA come from the germline V gene (reference sequence). CDR3 residues: CSARDFGGSQETQYF. CDR3 in DNA: TGCAGTGCTAGAGATTTCGGCGGGAGCCAAGAGACCCAGTACTTC.

CDR3 protein: CASSWWTGGYMNTEAFF. The CDR3 DNA reads as TGTGCCAGCAGTTGGTGGACAGGGGGTTACATGAACACTGAAGCTTTCTTT. The genes are TRBV6-2 or TRBV6-3 and TRBJ1-1; 10 nucleotides match TRBD1. V trimming: 4 bases; J trimming: 0 bases; junction bases outside the gene matches: 8. The CDR3 runs to 17 residues. Germline CDR1 reads MNHEY; CDR2 reads SVGEGT.

The CDR3 here is CASSRTEEDSPLHF. The DNA for the CDR3 is TGTGCCAGCAGCCGGACAGAGGAAGATTCACCCCTCCACTTT. The chain joins TRBV7-2 to TRBJ1-6, with D possibly matching TRBD1 (6 bases). CDR3 size: 14 residues. CDR1 and CDR2 (germline): SGHTA, FQGNSA. The V end lost 5 bases, the J end lost 8 bases, and 13 bases lay between the germline ends. Drawing the rest from reference TRBV7-2 and TRBJ1-6, the complete variable domain is GAGVSQSPSNKVTEKGKDVELRCDPISGHTALYWYRQSLGQGLEFLIYFQGNSAPDKSGLPSDRFSAERTGGSVSTLTIQRTQQEDSAVYLCASSRTEEDSPLHFGNGTRLTVT.

The chain combines TRBV3-1 with TRBJ2-1; D unclear. CDR1 and CDR2 (germline): LGHDT, YNNKEL (reference sequence). The CDR3 extends over 15 amino acids. The germline V and J ends were trimmed by 0 bases and 8 bases, with 14 bases remaining between them. The CDR3 is CASSQDPQVWDEQFF. In DNA, the CDR3 is TGTGCCAGCAGCCAAGACCCCCAGGTTTGGGATGAGCAGTTCTTC.

This clonotype was seen a single time. V and J are TRBV9 and TRBJ2-3, with D perhaps TRBD2 (5 bases). The V gene's germline CDR1 is SGDLS and CDR2 YYNGEE. The CDR3 runs to 16 residues. Trimming left V 0 bases short and J 5 bases short, with 16 bases between. CDR3 sequence reads: CASSVGGSEGVDTQYF. In DNA form, the CDR3 reads TGTGCCAGCAGCGTAGGGGGTAGCGAGGGAGTAGATACGCAGTATTTT.

This clonotype was seen more than once but under ten times. This chain uses TRBV5-5 with TRBJ1-1, with 7 bases lining up with TRBD1. V lost 0 bases, J lost 6 bases, and 5 bases stayed unmatched. The CDR3 has 14 residues. Germline V lookup: CDR1 SGHKS, CDR2 YYEKEE (reference sequence). CDR3 bases: TGTGCCAGCAGCTTGGACAGGGGAAGCGCTGAAGCTTTCTTT. It translates to CASSLDRGSAEAFF. Drawing the rest from reference TRBV5-5 and TRBJ1-1, the complete variable domain is DAGVTQSPTHLIKTRGQQVTLRCSPISGHKSVSWYQQVLGQGPQFIFQYYEKEERGRGNFPDRFSARQFPNYSSELNVNALLLGDSALYLCASSLDRGSAEAFFGQGTRLTVV.

This clonotype came up many times. CDR3 residues: CSARNPRDRPREQYF. Here the CDR3 DNA reads TGCAGTGCTAGAAACCCCCGGGACAGACCTCGGGAGCAGTACTTC. This sequence joins TRBV20-1 and TRBJ2-7, with TRBD1 identical over 7 bases. Trimming at V came to 2 bases and at J to 7 bases, leaving 14 bases not matched to a gene. The CDR3 has 15 amino acids. Germline V gene sequence: CDR1 DFQATT, CDR2 SNEGSKA (reference sequence).

On this clonotype itself: This may arise from a read error, as a much more abundant clone is one base away. The chain combines TRBV20-1 with TRBJ2-5, with D perhaps TRBD1 (7 bases). The J call is in doubt because the DNA end fits TRBJ2-1 better. Germline assignment: CDR1 DFQATT and CDR2 SNEGSKA (reference sequence). This CDR3 is 15 amino acids long. The CDR3 sequence is CSARRQGLRSETQFF. The CDR3 region has the DNA TGCAGTGCTCGAAGACAGGGACTCCGGTCAGAGACCCAGTTCTTC.

This clonotype was seen a few times. This chain joins TRBV18 and TRBJ2-1; 12 positions agree with TRBD2. The CDR3 length is 16 residues. The germline gives CDR1 KGHSH, CDR2 LQKENI. V was pared by 3 bases and J by 9 bases, with 9 bases of the junction left unmatched. CDR3 DNA: TGTGCCAGCTCACCGGGCCCTAGCGGGAGGGCCCCTGAGCAGTTCTTC. Its translation: CASSPGPSGRAPEQFF.

CDR3 DNA sequence: TGTGCCAGTAGTAAACGGACCGGGGAGCTGTTTTTT. This codes for CASSKRTGELFF. The V call is TRBV19, the J call TRBJ2-2; D not certain. Germline CDR1 LNHDA, CDR2 SQIVND (reference sequence). V lost 4 bases and J lost 5, with 5 bases in between. The CDR3 spans 12 residues.

The gene calls are TRBV18 and TRBJ2-5; no firm D call. V lost 1 base and J 11 bases, leaving 23 bases between the germline ends. Germline V gene data show CDR1 as KGHSH and CDR2 as LQKENI. The CDR3 is made up of 16 amino acids. The CDR3 DNA reads TGTGCCAGCTCACCACTCGCGGTTTTGGGTTACAATGAGCAGTACTTC. This gives the protein CASSPLAVLGYNEQYF.

The V call is TRBV5-1, the J call TRBJ1-6, with 7 bases aligning to TRBD1. The trim removed 3 bases at V and 7 bases at J, leaving 10 bases unmatched. This CDR3 has 16 amino acids. The germline V gene has CDR1 SGHRS and CDR2 YFSETQ. CDR3 sequence: CASSSKSGTENSPLHF. The CDR3 bases are TGCGCCAGCAGCTCAAAGTCCGGGACAGAAAATTCACCCCTCCACTTT. The whole variable domain, remainder taken from reference TRBV5-1 and TRBJ1-6, is KAGVTQTPRYLIKTRGQQVTLSCSPISGHRSVSWYQQTPGQGLQFLFEYFSETQRNKGNFPGRFSGRQFSNSRSEMNVSTLELGDSALYLCASSSKSGTENSPLHFGNGTRLTVT.

The V gene is TRBV27, the J gene TRBJ2-7, with D unresolved. Germline loops: CDR1 MNHEY, CDR2 SMNVEV (reference sequence). V was pared by 6 bases and J by 2 bases, with 8 bases between. There are 12 residues in the CDR3. CDR3 region: CASRAATYEQYF. The CDR3 nucleotides read TGTGCCAGCAGGGCGGCCACCTACGAGCAGTACTTC.

The CDR3 spells CASSEPGQGDTEAFF. In nucleotides, the CDR3 is TGTGCCAGCAGTGAACCGGGACAGGGAGACACTGAAGCTTTCTTT. The rearrangement joins TRBV6-1 to TRBJ1-1; 9 nucleotides agree with TRBD1. The germline gives CDR1 MNHNS, CDR2 SASEGT. V shed 2 bases, J shed 3 bases, and the junction held 4 bases outside the gene matches. This CDR3 region has 15 residues.

This clonotype was seen a few times. CDR3 sequence (DNA): TGTGCCAGCAGCTTATTTAAGTCTTCATGGTGGATCAGCCGGATTAATGAAAAACTGTTTTTT. Translating it yields CASSLFKSSWWISRINEKLFF. The chain carries TRBV7-8 and TRBJ1-4; D is uncertain. Germline CDR1 and CDR2: SGHVS and FQNEAQ. V shed 2 bases and J shed 4 bases, with 29 bases lying between them. The CDR3 has 21 residues.

The chain employs TRBV4-1 and TRBJ1-4; 9 nucleotides agree with TRBD1. V lost 1 base and J lost 7; bases outside the gene matches: 7. Per germline, CDR1 MGHRA and CDR2 YSYEKL. The CDR3 has 16 residues. The CDR3 DNA follows: TGCGCCAGCAGCCAAGGGACAGGGGAGATTGGTGAAAAACTGTTTTTT. Protein sequence: CASSQGTGEIGEKLFF.

The chain joins TRBV10-3 to TRBJ2-3, with D perhaps being TRBD1 or TRBD2 (6 bases each). CDR1 and CDR2 from the germline V gene are ENHRY and SYGVKD. Trimming left V 6 bases short and J 0 bases short, with 13 bases between. The CDR3 has 15 residues. The CDR3 protein is CAIRGGGGSTDTQYF. The CDR3 DNA sequence: TGTGCCATCAGAGGAGGAGGGGGTAGCACAGATACGCAGTATTTT.

This clonotype appeared a few times. The chain employs TRBV3-1 and TRBJ2-5; D remains unclear. Germline V gene data show CDR1 as LGHDT and CDR2 as YNNKEL (reference sequence). V lost 0 bases and J lost 11, with 22 bases in between. The CDR3 sequence is 16 residues long. The CDR3 DNA reads TGTGCCAGCAGCCAAGAGGAAAGACCCCTTGGTAATGAGCAGTACTTC. Encoded protein: CASSQEERPLGNEQYF.

J is TRBJ1-1 and V is TRBV6-5; D is possibly TRBD1 (6 bases). The germline gives CDR1 MNHEY, CDR2 SVGAGI. The CDR3 is 16 residues long. The V and J ends lost 5 bases and 1 base respectively, with 17 bases between them. In DNA form, the CDR3 reads TGTGCCAGCAGTCGCACGCCGGGACAAAAGAACACTGAAGCTTTCTTT. It is translated as CASSRTPGQKNTEAFF.

This sequence joins TRBV5-1 and TRBJ2-5, with D possibly being TRBD1 or TRBD2 (5 bases each). CDR3 size: 15 residues. V gave up 4 bases and J gave up 4 bases, with 17 bases separating them. Germline V gene data show CDR1 as SGHRS and CDR2 as YFSETQ. CDR3 sequence reads: CASSPSSGAGETQYF. The CDR3 coding sequence is TGCGCCAGCAGCCCCTCCAGTGGGGCGGGAGAGACCCAGTACTTC.

The gene calls are TRBV30 and TRBJ2-3; D remains unclear. Germline V lookup: CDR1 GTSNPN, CDR2 SVGIG (reference sequence). The CDR3 runs to 12 residues. Trimming removed 5 bases at V and 2 bases at J, with 8 bases between. The CDR3 loop reads CAWFEITDTQYF. In DNA, the CDR3 is TGTGCCTGGTTCGAGATCACAGATACGCAGTATTTT.